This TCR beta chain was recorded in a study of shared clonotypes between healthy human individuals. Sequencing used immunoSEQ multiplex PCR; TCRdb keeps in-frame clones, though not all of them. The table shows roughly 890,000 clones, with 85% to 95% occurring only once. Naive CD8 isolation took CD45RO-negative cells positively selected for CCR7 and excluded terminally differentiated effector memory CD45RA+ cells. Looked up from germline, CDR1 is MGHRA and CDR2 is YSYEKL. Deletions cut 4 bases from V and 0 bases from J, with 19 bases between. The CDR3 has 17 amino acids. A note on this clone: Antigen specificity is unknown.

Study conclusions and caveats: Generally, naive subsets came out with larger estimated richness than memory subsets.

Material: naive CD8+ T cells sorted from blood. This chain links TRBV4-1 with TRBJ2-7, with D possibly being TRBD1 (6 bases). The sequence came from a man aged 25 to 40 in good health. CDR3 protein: CASSRSQGLASSYEQYF. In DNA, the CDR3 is TGCGCCAGCAGCCGCTCCCAGGGGTTGGCGAGCTCCTACGAGCAGTACTTC.